A selection of T cell receptor beta chains follows, all from one sample in a study of patients and donors after allogeneic stem cell transplantation. TCRdb recomputed calls from the RT-PCR reads with MiXCR, one row per CDR3 protein. The repertoire holds about a million distinct CDR3 sequences, 15% to 20% seen once, with roughly 6% in the top ten. Sequencing was done on a sample of blood, either unsorted or a sorted T cell fraction (not recorded which). The source of these receptors is a human donor who was either an allogeneic HSCT recipient or a stem cell or donor lymphocyte infusion donor (not recorded which). It is not recorded whose cells these are; they may come from a transplant donor. CDR3s include the opening cysteine and the closing phenylalanine or tryptophan. The D gene is left open where the match is weak. The listing skips clone size in some rows; elsewhere it reads once, few, many or a size class.

abundance	d_gene	v_gene	CDR3aa
many	.	TRBV12-3/TRBV12-4	CASSLVYRQNTGELFF
many	.	TRBV12-3/TRBV12-4	CASSLGRVGELFF
few	TRBD1	TRBV12-5	CASGLAPTGYNEQFF
many	TRBD2	TRBV20-1	CSCRTSGANTGELFF
few	.	TRBV24-1	CATEGADTEAFF
few	.	TRBV29-1	CSVRDRDGYTF
many	TRBD2	TRBV29-1	CSVVAGGPTDTQYF
.	TRBD1	TRBV6-4	CASSDFPGTGTDNEQFF
.	TRBD1	TRBV7-6	CASSLHPGTGASNEQFF
few	TRBD2	TRBV10-3	CAISESKASGGAYNEQFF
.	TRBD1	TRBV5-5	CASSADRGSYNSPLHF
.	TRBD1	TRBV19	CASIHRDRGIGELFF
many	TRBD2	TRBV12-3/TRBV12-4	CASRGRGLAGVDTQYF
.	.	TRBV27	CASNLRDGSYNEQFF
.	.	TRBV18	CASSPVDSLSEKLFF
.	.	TRBV9	CASSALGDGAYNSPLHF
.	.	TRBV30	CAWRRDIYDEQFF
few	TRBD1	TRBV15	CATSRDRHRGLYGYTF
many	.	TRBV6-5	CASSFTQTTGELFF
many	.	TRBV12-3/TRBV12-4	CASSLFSNTEAFF
.	.	TRBV30	CAWSDPTRNTIYF
.	TRBD1	TRBV24-1	CATSDFADRGSLNEQFF